The entry below describes one TCR beta chain. Within the sample, other DNA sequences also encode this same CDR3. The data belong to a study of shared clonotypes between healthy human individuals. It was into CD45RA+ naive and CD45RA-negative memory subsets that the CD4+ cells were split. Deep-level running was used for the assay. TCRdb's table, derived via immunoSEQ multiplex PCR, lists solely in-frame clones and lacks some. In the table there are roughly 2.2 million clones, more than 80% of which are singletons. CDR1 SGDLS and CDR2 YYNGEE come from the germline V gene. Between the trimmed V and J ends, which lost 0 bases and 4 bases, there was a span of 11 bases. The CDR3 is 15 residues long.

Sequencing was done on a sample of naive CD4+ T cells from PBMCs. Subset of the sample: CD45RA+ positively selected. The V and J genes are TRBV9 and TRBJ2-1; no clear D. This sequence was found in a man between 18 and 35 years old in good health. Some clones in this sample may be carry-over from other donors' samples. This CDR3 reads CASSVAGVVYNEQFF. In DNA, the CDR3 is TGTGCCAGCAGCGTAGCGGGCGTCGTTTACAATGAGCAGTTCTTC. Looking up the rest from reference TRBV9 and TRBJ2-1 gives the full variable domain: DSGVTQTPKHLITATGQRVTLRCSPRSGDLSVYWYQQSLDQGLQFLIQYYNGEERAKGNILERFSAQQFPDLHSELNLSSLELGDSALYFCASSVAGVVYNEQFFGPGTRLTVL.